Below are 22 T cell receptor beta chains sequenced from a single sample in a study of patients and donors after allogeneic stem cell transplantation. TCRdb itself ran the RT-PCR reads through MiXCR, one entry per CDR3 protein. The sample yields 920,000 or so distinct CDR3 sequences, under 20% seen once. The sequenced material came from blood, either unsorted or a sorted T cell fraction (not recorded which). The origin of the receptors is a human donor who was either an allogeneic HSCT recipient or a stem cell or donor lymphocyte infusion donor (not recorded which). It is not recorded whose cells these are; they may come from a transplant donor.

The chain carries TRBV12-3 or TRBV12-4 and TRBJ2-2; 9 nucleotides line up with TRBD2. The CDR3 length is 18 residues. The V segment lost 6 bases and the J segment 0 bases; nucleotides outside the gene matches: 11. The CDR3 coding sequence is TGTGCCAGCAGCTCAAGGCGGGGGGGGGACGCGAACACCGGGGAGCTGTTTTTT. Its translation is CASSSRRGGDANTGELFF.

The chain employs TRBV18 and TRBJ2-1, with 7 bases that match TRBD2. Germline CDR1 KGHSH, CDR2 LQKENI. The CDR3 is 16 residues long. Losses at the gene ends were 6 bases for V and 4 bases for J; bases not matched to a gene: 12. In nucleotides, the CDR3 is TGTGCCAGCTCCCCGGATGGTCGGGGGGTTTACAATGAGCAGTTCTTC. Protein product: CASSPDGRGVYNEQFF.

The chain has TRBV29-1 and TRBJ1-2; no definite D call. Trimming cost V 4 bases and J 6 bases, with 18 bases left between them. Germline lookup yields CDR1 SQVTM and CDR2 ANQGSEA. The CDR3 totals 14 residues. The CDR3 DNA reads TGCAGCGTTGTGATCGACATCAGGAGGGATGGCTACACCTTC. It specifies CSVVIDIRRDGYTF.

The rearrangement uses TRBV6-1 and TRBJ2-5, with D perhaps TRBD1 or TRBD2 (5 bases each). Germline CDR1 reads MNHNS; CDR2 reads SASEGT. CDR3 length equals 13 residues. V gave up 6 bases and J gave up 8 bases, with 16 bases separating them. The CDR3, as DNA: TGTGCCAGCAGCTCACTAGGGGCAAAAACCCAGTACTTC. Its protein product is CASSSLGAKTQYF.

The chain has TRBV5-1 and TRBJ2-7, with 9 bases identical to TRBD2. Losses at the gene ends were 0 bases for V and 3 bases for J; bases not matched to a gene: 10. The germline V gene has CDR1 SGHRS and CDR2 YFSETQ. The CDR3 consists of 17 residues. CDR3 nucleotides: TGCGCCAGCAGCTTGGCTGGTCTTGCTAGCGGGAACTACGAGCAGTACTTC. Amino acids: CASSLAGLASGNYEQYF.

The chain couples TRBV5-1 to TRBJ2-7; TRBD1 agrees at 9 bases. The J segment lost 1 base and the V segment lost 3 bases, leaving 5 bases of the junction unmatched. This CDR3 is 15 amino acids long. Germline-derived CDR1 and CDR2 are SGHRS and YFSETQ. CDR3 amino acids: CASSSEQGASYEQYF. Here the CDR3 DNA reads TGCGCCAGCAGCTCAGAACAGGGGGCTTCCTACGAGCAGTACTTC.

This chain uses TRBV21-1 with TRBJ1-2. TRBV21-1 represents a pseudogene. CDR3 length: 14 residues. CDR3 in amino acids: CASSKKLSVYGYTF. CDR3 coding DNA: TGTGCCAGCAGCAAAAAGCTCTCAGTTTATGGCTACACCTTC.

This clonotype was found a few times. The rearrangement joins TRBV15 to TRBJ1-2; TRBD1 agrees at 9 bases. V was clipped by 5 bases and J by 5 bases; unmatched bases: 9. The CDR3 is made up of 15 amino acids. Per the germline V gene, CDR1 is LNHNV and CDR2 is YYDKDF (reference sequence). The CDR3 DNA is TGTGCCACCAGCCAACAGGGGGCGAAGTATTATGGCTACACCTTC. It codes for CATSQQGAKYYGYTF.

This clonotype has more than one count but fewer than ten. The chain combines TRBV18 with TRBJ2-7, with 14 bases matching TRBD2. Germline CDR1 is KGHSH and CDR2 is LQKENI. V was clipped by 8 bases and J by 5 bases; unmatched bases: 8. This CDR3 comprises 15 residues. This CDR3 reads CASAGTSGSFHEQYF. In DNA, the CDR3 is TGTGCCAGCGCAGGGACTAGCGGGAGTTTCCACGAGCAGTACTTC.

Only a few counts were recorded for this clonotype. CDR3 in amino acids: CASRGLAGVNEQFF. For the CDR3, the DNA is TGTGCCAGCCGTGGACTAGCGGGGGTGAATGAGCAGTTCTTC. The chain is built from TRBV7-2 and TRBJ2-1; 13 bases are a match to TRBD2. The CDR3 consists of 14 residues. CDR1 is SGHTA, CDR2 FQGNSA, per germline. The V and J ends lost 8 bases and 7 bases, in that order; junction bases with no gene match: 5. Complete variable domain (other parts from reference TRBV7-2 and TRBJ2-1): GAGVSQSPSNKVTEKGKDVELRCDPISGHTALYWYRQSLGQGLEFLIYFQGNSAPDKSGLPSDRFSAERTGGSVSTLTIQRTQQEDSAVYLCASRGLAGVNEQFFGPGTRLTVL.

A few counts support this clonotype. The chain joins TRBV2 to TRBJ2-7; TRBD2 matches at 8 bases. The V segment lost 6 bases and the J segment 2 bases; nucleotides outside the gene matches: 6. The germline CDR1 and CDR2 sequences are SNHLY and FYNNEI. The CDR3 spans 14 residues. The DNA of the CDR3 is TGTGCCAGCAGCGCCGGGACTAGTACCTACGAGCAGTACTTC. This gives the protein CASSAGTSTYEQYF.

The V gene is TRBV4-1, the J gene TRBJ2-2; tentative D call: TRBD1 (5 bases). The CDR3 contains 16 residues. Germline CDR1 reads MGHRA; CDR2 reads YSYEKL. The V and J ends lost 3 bases and 8 bases respectively, with 19 bases between them. Here the CDR3 reads CASSQGRVTPGGELFF. The DNA of the CDR3 is TGCGCCAGCAGCCAGGGCAGGGTAACCCCGGGTGGGGAGCTGTTTTTT.

The chain has TRBV3-1 and TRBJ2-5; D not certain. Germline CDR1 LGHDT, CDR2 YNNKEL (reference sequence). Trimming removed 3 bases at V and 0 bases at J, with 14 bases between. The CDR3 covers 16 residues. CDR3 nucleotide sequence: TGTGCCAGCAGCCATTCGAGGCCACCGTACCAAGAGACCCAGTACTTC. Its translation is CASSHSRPPYQETQYF.

The rearrangement uses TRBV6-6 and TRBJ2-1; D is undetermined. In germline, CDR1 is MNHNY, CDR2 SVGAGI (reference sequence). The V gene lost 3 bases and the J gene lost 6 bases, with 9 bases spanning the gap. This CDR3 comprises 13 residues. CDR3 DNA: TGTGCCAGCAGTTATCGGTCTAGCAATGAGCAGTTCTTC. This encodes CASSYRSSNEQFF.

This clonotype came up a few times. The chain joins TRBV5-1 to TRBJ2-7; 9 bases agree with TRBD1. Per the germline V gene, CDR1 is SGHRS and CDR2 is YFSETQ. Losses at the gene ends were 6 bases for V and 3 bases for J; bases not matched to a gene: 7. CDR3 length equals 14 residues. CDR3 DNA sequence: TGCGCCAGCACAGCCGGGACAGGGTACTACGAGCAGTACTTC. Translating it yields CASTAGTGYYEQYF.

This chain joins TRBV6-1 and TRBJ1-1; D not certain. V was cut by 0 bases and J by 1 base, with 6 bases left in between. Germline V gene lookup returns CDR1 MNHNS and CDR2 SASEGT. The CDR3 is 14 amino acids. The CDR3 region has the DNA TGTGCCAGCAGTGAAGCCTCCGGGAACACTGAAGCTTTCTTT. Translating it yields CASSEASGNTEAFF.

V is TRBV29-1 and J is TRBJ2-7, with 8 bases that match TRBD2. Germline lookup yields CDR1 SQVTM and CDR2 ANQGSEA. J gave up 2 bases and V 1 base, and 1 base lay outside the gene matches. The CDR3 has 13 amino acids. The CDR3: CSVEGGGTYEQYF. The CDR3 nucleotides read TGCAGCGTTGAAGGCGGGGGGACCTACGAGCAGTACTTC.

There are a few counts of this clonotype. This sequence joins TRBV29-1 and TRBJ2-7; 10 bases are shared with TRBD2. The junction had 8 bases not matched to a gene; V was cut back by 5 bases and J by 13 bases. Germline V gene lookup returns CDR1 SQVTM and CDR2 ANQGSEA. This CDR3 spans 11 amino acids. The CDR3 region is CSVPSGGAVYF. CDR3 nucleotide sequence: TGCAGCGTTCCTAGCGGGGGAGCGGTTTACTTC.

This chain connects TRBV14 to TRBJ2-1, with 7 nucleotides matching TRBD2. V gave up 3 bases and J gave up 3 bases; unmatched junction bases: 8. CDR3 size: 16 residues. Germline loops: CDR1 SGHDN, CDR2 FVKESK. CDR3: CASSQERTRGYNEQFF. The CDR3 coding sequence is TGTGCCAGCAGCCAGGAAAGGACTAGAGGCTACAATGAGCAGTTCTTC.

The V call is TRBV11-3, the J call TRBJ2-5, with D uncertain. Trimming left V 4 bases short and J 2 bases short, with 11 bases between. The CDR3 loop spans 14 amino acids. Germline CDR1 reads SGHNT; CDR2 reads YENEEA. In DNA form, the CDR3 reads TGTGCCAGCAGCTCCGTTAAGGAACAAGAGACCCAGTACTTC. It codes for CASSSVKEQETQYF. Based on the CDR3 plus reference TRBV11-3 and TRBJ2-5, the full variable domain is EAGVVQSPRYKIIEKKQPVAFWCNPISGHNTLYWYLQNLGQGPELLIRYENEEAVDDSQLPKDRFSAERLKGVDSTLKIQPAELGDSAVYLCASSSVKEQETQYFGPGTRLLVL.

The genes are TRBV4-2 and TRBJ1-2; D unclear. Trimming cost V 0 bases and J 6 bases, with 14 bases left between them. The CDR3 is 15 amino acids. Germline loops: CDR1 LGHNA, CDR2 YNFKEQ. This CDR3 is CASSQDGREENGYTF. The CDR3 bases are TGTGCCAGCAGCCAAGATGGGCGGGAGGAGAATGGCTACACCTTC.

This clonotype occurred a few times. This chain links TRBV29-1 with TRBJ1-2; a possible D gene is TRBD1 (6 bases). The CDR3 is made up of 12 amino acids. The V end was cut by 2 bases, the J end by 7 bases, with 11 bases between. The germline V gene encodes CDR1 SQVTM and CDR2 ANQGSEA. CDR3 residues: CSVEPQGVGYTF. The CDR3 DNA follows: TGCAGCGTTGAACCACAGGGAGTTGGCTACACCTTC. Filled out from reference TRBV29-1 and TRBJ1-2, the complete variable domain reads SAVISQKPSRDICQRGTSLTIQCQVDSQVTMMFWYRQQPGQSLTLIATANQGSEATYESGFVIDKFPISRPNLTFSTLTVSNMSPEDSSIYLCSVEPQGVGYTFGSGTRLTVV.